This T cell receptor (beta chain) was recorded in a study of blood T cell repertoires in COVID-19. As for the study in general: Sources were T cells, B-cell-depleted T cells, or PBMCs; the material itself was cDNA or gDNA.

The CDR3 has 15 amino acids. The germline CDR1 and CDR2 sequences are SGHRS and YFSETQ. V was cut by 0 bases and J by 2 bases, with 9 bases left in between. Sequenced by immunoSEQ multiplex PCR; TCRdb stores in-frame clones only, minus some. The sample shows about 170,000 clones, approximately 86% of them seen only once. What was sequenced was peripheral blood. This sequence joins TRBV5-1 and TRBJ2-1, with a tentative D call TRBD2 (7 bases). This receptor was identified in a woman over 75 with COVID-19, enrolled during active disease. CDR3 bases: TGCGCCAGCAGCTTGGTCGGGGGGCCCTACAATGAGCAGTTCTTC. This gives the protein CASSLVGGPYNEQFF.